This T cell receptor beta chain was sequenced during a study of tumor-infiltrating lymphocytes in oesophageal squamous cell carcinoma. TCRdb passed the PCR reads through MiXCR, listing each CDR3 protein once. The table lists about 24,000 distinct CDR3 sequences, around 40% of them singletons. From germline, CDR1 is SEHNR and CDR2 FQNEAQ (reference sequence). The length of the CDR3 is 17 amino acids, counting both ends. A note on this clonotype: Without the conserved terminal phenylalanine or tryptophan, this CDR3 likely stems from a read error. The DNA is omitted, as the CDR3 cannot be located on it reliably, and the CDR3 follows TCRdb's listing.

The chain uses TRBV7-9 and TRBJ2-5; TRBD2 is taken as the D call from the table, unchecked against the DNA. Sequenced: esophageal tumor tissue. The receptor was isolated from a male donor with esophageal squamous cell carcinoma. Here the CDR3 reads CASSLTFSRNYGYTFGS.